This T cell receptor (beta chain) is drawn from a study of response to subunit inactivated influenza vaccine. This clonotype came up many times. As yet, its antigen is unknown. Germline assignment: CDR1 MNHEY and CDR2 SVGEGT. The CDR3 totals 12 residues. The junction had 5 bases not matched to a gene; V was cut back by 10 bases and J by 8 bases. In TCRdb, the RT-PCR reads were re-called with MiXCR into one record per CDR3 protein. The sample has a few hundred thousand distinct CDR3 sequences; 14% are singletons. Study-level points and caveats: It was suggested by the authors that few new T cells are recruited by each seasonal influenza vaccination.

The sample in question was PBMCs from blood, obtained 11 to 12 days after vaccination. The receptor comes from a man aged 50-60 years who received an inactivated influenza vaccine. This sequence joins TRBV6-2 or TRBV6-3 and TRBJ1-6, with 7 bases lining up with TRBD1. The DNA of the CDR3 is TGTGCCACCGGCCAGGGGGATTCACCCCTCCACTTT. It translates to CATGQGDSPLHF.